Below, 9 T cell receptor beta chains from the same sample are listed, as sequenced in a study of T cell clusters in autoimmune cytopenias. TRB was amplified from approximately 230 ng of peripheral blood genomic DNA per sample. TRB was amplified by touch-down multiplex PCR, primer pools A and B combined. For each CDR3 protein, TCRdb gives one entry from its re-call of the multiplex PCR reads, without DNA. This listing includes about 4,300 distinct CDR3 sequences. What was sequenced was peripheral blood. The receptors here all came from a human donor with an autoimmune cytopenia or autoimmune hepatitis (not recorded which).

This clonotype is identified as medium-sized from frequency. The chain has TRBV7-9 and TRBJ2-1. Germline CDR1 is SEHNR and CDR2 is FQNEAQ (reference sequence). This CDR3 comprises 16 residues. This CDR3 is CASSHLIGGPYNEQFF.

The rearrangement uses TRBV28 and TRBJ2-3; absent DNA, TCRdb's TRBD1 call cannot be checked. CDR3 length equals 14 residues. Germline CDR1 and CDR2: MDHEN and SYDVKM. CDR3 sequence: CASRGTGNPDTQYF.

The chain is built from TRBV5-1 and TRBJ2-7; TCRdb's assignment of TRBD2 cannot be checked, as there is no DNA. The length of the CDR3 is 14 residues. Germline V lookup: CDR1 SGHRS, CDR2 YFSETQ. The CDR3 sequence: CASRFGGAGDEQYF.

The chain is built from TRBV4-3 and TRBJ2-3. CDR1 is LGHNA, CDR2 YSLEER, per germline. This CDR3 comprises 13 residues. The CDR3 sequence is CASSPFATDTQYF.

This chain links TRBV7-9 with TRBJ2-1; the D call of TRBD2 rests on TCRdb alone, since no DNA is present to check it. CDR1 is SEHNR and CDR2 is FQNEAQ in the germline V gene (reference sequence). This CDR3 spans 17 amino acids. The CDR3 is CASSSRFRAGFNNEQFF. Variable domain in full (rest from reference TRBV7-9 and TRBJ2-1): DTGVSQNPRHKITKRGQNVTFRCDPISEHNRLYWYRQTLGQGPEFLTYFQNEAQLEKSRLLSDRFSAERPKGSFSTLEIQRTEQGDSAMYLCASSSRFRAGFNNEQFFGPGTRLTVL.

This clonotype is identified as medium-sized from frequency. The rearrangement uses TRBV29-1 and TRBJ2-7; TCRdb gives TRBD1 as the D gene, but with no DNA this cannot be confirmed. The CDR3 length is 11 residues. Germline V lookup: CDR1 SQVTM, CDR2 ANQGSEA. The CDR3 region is CSGRLGGEQYF.

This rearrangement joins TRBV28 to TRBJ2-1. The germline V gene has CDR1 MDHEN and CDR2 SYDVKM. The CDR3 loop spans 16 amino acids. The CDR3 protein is CASSTNLQGAHNEQFF. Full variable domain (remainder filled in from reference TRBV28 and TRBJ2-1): DVKVTQSSRYLVKRTGEKVFLECVQDMDHENMFWYRQDPGLGLRLIYFSYDVKMKEKGDIPEGYSVSREKKERFSLILESASTNQTSMYLCASSTNLQGAHNEQFFGPGTRLTVL.

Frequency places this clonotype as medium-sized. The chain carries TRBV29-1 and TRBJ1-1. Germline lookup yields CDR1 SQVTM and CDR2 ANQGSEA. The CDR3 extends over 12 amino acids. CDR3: CSVVFWTYEAFF.

CDR3 protein: CASSLARGANYEQYF. The chain employs TRBV27 and TRBJ2-7; TCRdb proposes TRBD1, but this gene call is untestable without DNA. CDR3 length equals 15 residues. Germline CDR1 reads MNHEY; CDR2 reads SMNVEV (reference sequence).